What follows are 3 T cell receptor beta chains derived from one specimen sequenced in a study of blood T cell repertoires in COVID-19. The data were produced by immunoSEQ multiplex PCR, yet TCRdb's version contains in-frame clones alone and is incomplete. Here the sample spans 140,000 to 150,000 clones, over 70% being singletons. Source material: peripheral blood. The receptors stem from a woman aged 45 to 65 with acute or convalescent COVID-19.

Only one count was recorded for this clone. For the CDR3, the DNA is TGTGCCAGCAGCTTGTGGCCCGCGGGGACGAACACCGGGGAGCTGTTTTTT. Translated, it gives CASSLWPAGTNTGELFF. The rearrangement links TRBV11-2 to TRBJ2-2; TRBD2 might be the D (6 bases). Trimming left V 3 bases short and J 0 bases short, with 14 bases between. The V gene's germline CDR1 is SGHAT and CDR2 FQNNGV. CDR3 size: 17 residues.

The V call is TRBV11-2, the J call TRBJ1-2, with no clear D. CDR3 size: 11 residues. CDR1 is SGHAT and CDR2 is FQNNGV in the germline V gene. Trimming cost V 3 bases and J 5 bases, with 4 bases left between them. The CDR3 DNA reads TGTGCCAGCAGCTTGACATATGGCTACACCTTC. Its translation: CASSLTYGYTF.

The J gene is TRBJ1-2, the V gene TRBV9; 7 positions agree with TRBD1. This CDR3 comprises 15 residues. CDR1 and CDR2 (germline): SGDLS, YYNGEE. Germline trimming cut 1 base from V and 6 bases from J; bases unmatched to any gene: 9. The chain's CDR3 is CASSVTQGDRDGYTF. In DNA form, the CDR3 reads TGTGCCAGCAGCGTAACGCAGGGGGATCGAGATGGCTACACCTTC.